This T cell receptor (beta chain) was recovered during a study of human T cells and chemical hapten exposure (dated by TCRdb to the early 2020s). General notes on the study: For sensitization, 2% DPC in acetone was applied to an approximately 2 cm by approximately 2 cm area of upper inner arm skin. The mostly female patient cohort included alopecia areata with under or over 50% scalp involvement, alopecia totalis and alopecia universalis. Patient blood was sampled pre-sensitization (week 0) and at 2, 6 and about 24 weeks after DPC sensitization. Libraries were pooled for sequencing, and variation in per-sample TCR yields was attributed mainly to small differences in library volumes within the pool. Patch tests used Finn chambers with 0.01% DPC on the upper back, scored after 6 days by International Contact Dermatitis Research Group standards. About 28 alopecia patients gave blood for TCR sequencing at one to four time points (pre-sensitization, 2, 6 and 24 weeks). Throughout the approximately 23-week study period, patients were also given weekly therapeutic DPC doses on the scalp. In alopecia patients, the study followed how the peripheral blood TCR repertoire changed in vivo over primary and secondary sensitization to diphenylcyclopropenone (DPC), a hapten. Broader findings and caveats from the paper: DPC sensitization did not change the number of TCRs with a frequency above 1 in 1000, and there was no evidence of changes in global repertoire structure. Patch test score correlated positively with the number of PT1 expanded TCRs, reaching significance at thresholds 8, 16 and 32 but not at 4. All patients had alopecia, a presumed autoimmune disease, so their immune response might differ from that of healthy individuals. Compared with pre-sensitization or healthy control sets, expanded TCRs formed significantly more large CDR3 similarity clusters, which is consistent with antigen-driven responses. After repeated subsampling, the strength of the expansion versus patch-test correlation and the threshold at which it became significant changed.

The germline V gene (reference sequence) specifies DFQATT as CDR1 and SNEGSKA as CDR2. The CDR3 contains 13 residues, cysteine and phenylalanine counted. The retained sequence is limited to the CDR3, 39 bases, with the frame set at the first base. The V and J ends are trimmed by 6 bases and 1 base, leaving 13 bases between them. In light of the paper, this sample's time point label describes: patch test 2, 6 weeks after DPC sensitization. The treatment or condition label of this sample denotes: therapeutic diphenylcyclopropenone sensitization with weekly scalp DPC. At every patch-test visit, the blood draw took place before the patch test was put on. Patients were considered eligible if aged 18 to 70, diagnosed with alopecia and deemed suitable for DPC therapy, and patients were excluded if pregnant. Total RNA was extracted from unfractionated whole blood collected in Tempus Blood RNA tubes. The library was built by means of RACE. Sequencing was carried out with a NextSeq 500. During library preparation, unique molecular identifiers were attached to individual cDNA molecules so that TCRs could be counted in a quantitative, reproducible way. Both TCR alpha and TCR beta chains were sequenced from each blood RNA sample. The original methods were these. The median number of TCRs per sample was 95,638, ranging from about 23,224 to 690,600. V, J and CDR3 annotation of the TCR reads was carried out using the Decombinator software suite. For PS versus PT1 abundance plots, all samples were subsampled to the same number of TCRs (28,000). TCRs were defined as expanded if absent before sensitization and observed at least eight times at the 2-week time point. Clones were called with MiXCR by TCRdb after fastp trimmed the public reads at Q25, and only in-frame beta chains were retained. Every CDR3 protein is listed once, alongside the most common genes and DNA of its rows. The V and J calls were not made by the authors but by TCRdb's processing. Across this sample there are about 85,000 distinct CDR3 sequences, with about 9.9% seen only once. The ten largest make up about 1.6% of the sample.

On this clonotype: The target of this receptor is not known. Per-base qualities were not stored, and no clone one base away is much larger.

This receptor chain uses TRBV20-1 and TRBJ2-7; no D gene is confidently identified. This sequence originates from a man younger than 35 with alopecia areata. Some clones in this sample may be carry-over from other donors' samples. This material consisted of whole blood, taken in connection with sensitization to the hapten diphenylcyclopropenone (DPC). The nucleotide sequence is TGCAGTGCCAAAGCTCAGCTATCCTACGAGCAGTACTTC. This is translated as CSAKAQLSYEQYF.